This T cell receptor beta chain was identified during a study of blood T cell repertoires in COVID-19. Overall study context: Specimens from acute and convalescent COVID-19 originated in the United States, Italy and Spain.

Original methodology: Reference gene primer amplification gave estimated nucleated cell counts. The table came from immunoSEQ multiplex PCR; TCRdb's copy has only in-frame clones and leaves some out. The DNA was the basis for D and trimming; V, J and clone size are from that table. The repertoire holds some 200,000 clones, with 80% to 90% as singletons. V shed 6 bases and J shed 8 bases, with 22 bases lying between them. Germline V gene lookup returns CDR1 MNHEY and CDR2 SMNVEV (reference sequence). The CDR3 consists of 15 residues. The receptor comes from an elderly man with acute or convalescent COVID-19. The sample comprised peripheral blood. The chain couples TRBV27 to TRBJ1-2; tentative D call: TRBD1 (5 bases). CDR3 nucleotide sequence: TGTGCCAGCAGCTACTCGGGGACTTCAGAGGGCGGCTACACCTTC. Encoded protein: CASSYSGTSEGGYTF.